This note documents a single T cell receptor beta chain sequence. Taking its sample share into account, this clonotype is medium-sized (0.01 to 0.1%). Its antigen has not been determined. No per-base quality is available; no much larger clone lies one base away. The data were obtained in a study of neurological immune-mediated disorders (dated by TCRdb to the late 2010s). In terms of the full investigation: Peripheral blood TCR-beta repertoires from HTLV-I-associated myelopathy (HAM/TSP) patients, multiple sclerosis patients and healthy controls were compared by UMI-based sequencing. Longitudinal samples, technical triplicates and paired sorted CD4+ and CD8+ T-cell subsets, alongside PBMC samples, were included among the approximately 98 TCR-beta libraries. The cohort included about 70 subjects: some 14 with HAM/TSP, around 34 with multiple sclerosis, and around 20 healthy controls. General study outcomes and caveats: No identical CDR3 amino acid sequences were shared among expanded clones across subjects, suggesting private TCR-beta repertoires in all groups. TCR clonal expansion was greatest in HAM/TSP patients and smallest in MS patients, who ranked below even healthy controls.

CDR1 and CDR2 were assigned from the germline V gene as SGDLS and YYNGEE. Here V drops 3 bases and J drops 5 bases, and the junction holds 11 bases not matched to any gene. The CDR3, from cysteine to phenylalanine, totals 15 residues. The read is trimmed to its CDR3 DNA, 45 bases read in frame from base 1. Blood bank volunteers in Maryland, USA served as the healthy controls. For unsorted PBMC libraries, 2 million PBMCs were used after storage in RNAlater at -80 degrees C until RNA extraction. Peripheral blood was subjected to Ficoll-Hypaque density gradient centrifugation to isolate PBMCs, which were then cryopreserved in liquid nitrogen. To synthesize cDNA, template-switch 5'RACE was performed with a primer carrying a 10-nucleotide random unique molecular identifier so that each TCR transcript was tagged. Every sequencing run yielded over 170 million TCR-beta sequences covering 15-18 subjects. The RNeasy kit was used to extract total RNA. The KAPA Real-time Library Amplification kit was used to amplify TCR-beta VDJ regions with primers for the TCR constant region and the 5'RACE anchor. Sample indexes and Illumina adaptors were added in a first PCR, and a second PCR then increased library yield. After purification with Ampure beads, the TCR product of roughly 650 bp was size-selected on a 2% E-gel SizeSelection system. Before pooling, library quality was checked on a Bioanalyzer, concentration was measured with Qubit, and libraries were quantified with the Kapa Library Quantification kit. Libraries were sequenced paired-end 2 x 150 bp on an Illumina HiSeq 2500. To increase sequence diversity, about 25-31% phiX was spiked into each library pool. On the study's bioinformatics: Quality-filtered reads were processed with the UMI-based MiGEC pipeline, and over 85% of raw TCR sequences were removed by the MiGEC pipeline during error correction. IMGT germline references were used for alignment of VDJ genes, and clonotypes were defined by a unique CDR3 amino acid sequence together with V-J genes. VDJtools evaluated clonal expansion, Shannon diversity and CDR3 relatedness (CalcPairwiseDistances, ClusterSamples); CLCbio workbench built phylogenetic trees. Expanded clones were defined as having at least 8 unique UMIs, based on coefficient-of-variation modelling across technical triplicates. The public reads were reprocessed in TCRdb via fastp at Q25 and MiXCR, keeping in-frame beta chains. Every entry covers one CDR3 protein and lists the most common genes and DNA from its rows. TCRdb, not the original authors, processed these V and J calls. The sample table holds roughly 13,000 distinct CDR3 sequences, of which 8% to 13% were seen once. The ten largest account for about 25% of the sample.

The receptor was isolated from a woman aged 40-49 years in good health. Sequencing was carried out using PBMCs. Rearrangement joined TRBV9 to TRBJ2-7; the junction holds 7 bases that match TRBD2. The nucleotide sequence is given as TGTGCCAGCAGCGCGGGGGGAGCGAGCTACAACGAGCAGTACTTC. It translates as CASSAGGASYNEQYF.